This T cell receptor beta chain stems from a study of blood T cells in healthy people across ages. This clonotype was detected ten times or more. The germline V gene has CDR1 LNHNV and CDR2 YYDKDF (reference sequence). This CDR3 is built from 13 residues. V lost 5 bases and J lost 4, with 9 bases in between. A J-beta primer mix and a sample-barcoded 5' primer were used in a second PCR of roughly 6 to 11 cycles. Using its own MiXCR run on the 5' RACE reads, TCRdb lists one record per CDR3 protein. The repertoire holds under 700,000 distinct CDR3 sequences, with more than 20% as singletons. These same records also appear under a second study, on T cells of mothers and their children.

The sequence was obtained from a boy younger than 18 in good health. V gene TRBV15 combines with J gene TRBJ1-3; D gene unclear. Source material: blood. The CDR3 loop reads CATSGPQGNTIYF. In nucleotides, the CDR3 is TGTGCCACCAGCGGCCCGCAGGGAAACACCATATATTTT.